This T cell receptor (beta chain) was profiled in a study of T cell responses to AZD1222 COVID-19 vaccine. General study results and limits: An increase in Spike-specific TCR breadth and depth was observed after two AZD1222 doses.

Of note for this clone: Its matching antigen is unknown.

Clones were sequenced by immunoSEQ multiplex PCR, and TCRdb holds only the in-frame ones, with some missing. Of fewer than 150,000 clones in the sample, more than 85% were seen once. The ends were cut back, 4 bases at V and 7 bases at J, with 8 bases in the middle. The V gene's germline CDR1 is MNHEY and CDR2 SVGAGI. The CDR3 is made up of 11 amino acids. This specimen was peripheral blood, taken on day 0 of AZD1222 vaccination. The source of this sequence is an adult in good health. This chain links TRBV6-5 with TRBJ2-7, with D possibly TRBD1 on 5 matching bases. In DNA, the CDR3 is TGTGCCAGCAGTTCCCCAGGGGAGCAGTACTTC. It codes for CASSSPGEQYF.